A single sample is the source of the 7 T cell receptor beta chains below, sequenced in a study of blood T cell repertoires in COVID-19. Repertoires were generated with immunoSEQ multiplex PCR, while TCRdb's copy carries only in-frame clones and drops some. This sample yields some 370,000 clones, of which more than 70% are seen a single time; about 1.2% belongs to the top ten. The sequenced sample consisted of peripheral blood. Receptors originate from a man aged 35-49 years with acute or convalescent COVID-19.

The chain recombines TRBV18 with TRBJ2-3; perhaps TRBD2 as D (6 bases). There are 17 residues in the CDR3. Germline V gene lookup returns CDR1 KGHSH and CDR2 LQKENI. V was trimmed by 2 bases and J by 7 bases, leaving 22 bases between them. The CDR3 region is CASSPRGVREVNHTQYF. The CDR3 DNA reads TGTGCCAGCTCACCAAGGGGCGTCAGGGAGGTGAATCATACGCAGTATTTT. The whole variable domain, remainder taken from reference TRBV18 and TRBJ2-3, is NAGVMQNPRHLVRRRGQEARLRCSPMKGHSHVYWYRQLPEEGLKFMVYLQKENIIDESGMPKERFSAEFPKEGPSILRIQQVVRGDSAAYFCASSPRGVREVNHTQYFGPGTRLTVL.

J is TRBJ2-5 and V is TRBV4-2; D is possibly TRBD2 (5 bases). Trimming cost V 1 base and J 5 bases, with 11 bases left between them. The CDR3 runs to 14 residues. From germline, CDR1 is LGHNA and CDR2 YNFKEQ. The CDR3 reads CASSQGQPGETQYF. The CDR3 bases are TGTGCCAGCAGCCAAGGTCAGCCGGGGGAGACCCAGTACTTC.

The rearrangement links TRBV7-3 to TRBJ2-2, with 7 bases that match TRBD1. The ends lost 3 bases at V and 3 bases at J; junction bases unmatched: 13. CDR3 length: 18 residues. Germline CDR1 reads SGHTA; CDR2 reads FQGTGA. CDR3: CASSFAERQGADTGELFF. CDR3 in DNA: TGTGCCAGCAGCTTTGCAGAGAGACAGGGTGCGGACACCGGGGAGCTGTTTTTT.

V and J are TRBV5-6 and TRBJ1-4; no clear D gene. Between the trimmed V and J ends, which lost 3 bases and 8 bases, there was a span of 17 bases. The CDR3 totals 15 residues. Germline V gene data show CDR1 as SGHDT and CDR2 as YYEEEE. CDR3 loop: CASSSPGGSAEKLFF. The CDR3 region has the DNA TGTGCCAGCAGCTCCCCGGGAGGGTCAGCCGAAAAACTGTTTTTT. Filled out from reference TRBV5-6 and TRBJ1-4, the complete variable domain reads DAGVTQSPTHLIKTRGQQVTLRCSPKSGHDTVSWYQQALGQGPQFIFQYYEEEERQRGNFPDRFSGHQFPNYSSELNVNALLLGDSALYLCASSSPGGSAEKLFFGSGTQLSVL.

This chain joins TRBV19 and TRBJ2-2, with no clear D. CDR3 length: 14 residues. Per the germline V gene, CDR1 is LNHDA and CDR2 is SQIVND (reference sequence). The V end lost 3 bases, the J end lost 4 bases, and 9 bases lay between the germline ends. CDR3 coding DNA: TGTGCCAGTAGTATGAGCGACCTCACCGGGGAGCTGTTTTTT. This sequence encodes CASSMSDLTGELFF.

The chain uses TRBV9 and TRBJ2-3; 7 bases line up with TRBD2. The CDR3 is 17 amino acids. Trimming at V came to 4 bases and at J to 10 bases, leaving 21 bases not matched to a gene. Germline V gene sequence: CDR1 SGDLS, CDR2 YYNGEE. The CDR3 DNA reads TGTGCCAGCAGCTCCCGACTAGCCAGTACCCTCACTACCCCGCAGTATTTT. Residues: CASSSRLASTLTTPQYF.

CDR3 protein: CASSFNSGVVVAFF. The CDR3 DNA follows: TGTGCCAGCAGTTTTAATTCAGGGGTGGTTGTGGCTTTCTTT. The rearrangement links TRBV28 to TRBJ1-1, with D possibly being TRBD1 (6 bases). V shed 3 bases and J shed 11 bases, with 19 bases lying between them. The CDR3 runs to 14 residues. Per germline, CDR1 MDHEN and CDR2 SYDVKM. Full variable domain (missing parts from reference TRBV28 and TRBJ1-1): DVKVTQSSRYLVKRTGEKVFLECVQDMDHENMFWYRQDPGLGLRLIYFSYDVKMKEKGDIPEGYSVSREKKERFSLILESASTNQTSMYLCASSFNSGVVVAFFGQGTRLTVV.